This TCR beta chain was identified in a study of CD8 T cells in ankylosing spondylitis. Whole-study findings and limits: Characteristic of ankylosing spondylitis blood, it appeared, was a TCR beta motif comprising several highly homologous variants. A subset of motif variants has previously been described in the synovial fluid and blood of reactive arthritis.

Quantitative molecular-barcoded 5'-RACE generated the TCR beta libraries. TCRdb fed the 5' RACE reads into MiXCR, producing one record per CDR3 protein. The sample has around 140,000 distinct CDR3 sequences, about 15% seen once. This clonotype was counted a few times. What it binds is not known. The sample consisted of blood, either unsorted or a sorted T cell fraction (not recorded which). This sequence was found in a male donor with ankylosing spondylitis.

The CDR3 DNA sequence: TGTGCCAGCAGGCCAGGGGGCGGTGTTGTTAATGAGGAGACCCAGTACTTC. Amino acid sequence: CASRPGGGVVNEETQYF. The chain combines TRBV27 with TRBJ2-5; 8 bases agree with TRBD1. CDR1 and CDR2 (germline): MNHEY, SMNVEV (reference sequence). V shed 6 bases and J 5 bases; nucleotides not matched to a gene: 17. The CDR3 has 17 amino acids.